The 30 T cell receptor beta chains below all came from one sample that was sequenced in a study of blood T cell repertoires in COVID-19. TCRdb keeps only in-frame clones here, not all; method: immunoSEQ multiplex PCR. The sample records hundreds of thousands of clones, about 83% being singletons. The source material was PBMCs or T cells enriched from blood (not recorded which). These receptors all come from a woman aged 40 to 50 who had recovered from COVID-19.

This chain connects TRBV7-2 to TRBJ1-5; 7 bases agree with TRBD1. Germline V CDR1 and CDR2: SGHTA, FQGNSA. The J segment lost 2 bases and the V segment lost 2 bases, leaving 6 bases of the junction unmatched. CDR3 length: 16 residues. The CDR3 DNA reads TGTGCCAGCAGCTTATATTTCGGACAGGGCAATCAGCCCCAGCATTTT. Translating it yields CASSLYFGQGNQPQHF.

The chain has TRBV6-2 or TRBV6-3 and TRBJ2-7, with TRBD1 matching over 9 bases. CDR1 MNHEY and CDR2 SVGEGT come from the germline V gene. With V trimmed by 5 bases and J by 3 bases, 8 bases remained unmatched. This CDR3 is built from 15 residues. The CDR3 here is CASSLGQGMSYEQYF. As DNA, the CDR3 is TGTGCCAGCAGTCTGGGACAGGGAATGAGCTACGAGCAGTACTTC.

This clone occurred a few times. The chain recombines TRBV7-6 with TRBJ2-3; no reliable D call. Trimming stripped 5 bases from V and 4 bases from J, with 10 bases between. This CDR3 comprises 13 residues. Germline CDR1 reads SGHVS; CDR2 reads FNYEAQ. The CDR3 protein is CASSHQVPDTQYF. CDR3 DNA sequence: TGTGCCAGCAGCCACCAGGTCCCAGATACGCAGTATTTT.

This chain uses TRBV4-3 with TRBJ2-1, with 7 positions matching TRBD2. CDR1 LGHNA and CDR2 YSLEER come from the germline V gene. This CDR3 has 14 amino acids. V gave up 5 bases and J gave up 8 bases; unmatched junction bases: 9. The CDR3 is CASSSQGRGDEQFF. CDR3 DNA: TGCGCCAGCAGCTCGCAAGGGAGGGGCGATGAGCAGTTCTTC.

This clone appeared once. The V gene is TRBV4-3, the J gene TRBJ2-1; a possible D gene is TRBD2 (6 bases). The CDR3 spans 16 residues. Germline V lookup: CDR1 LGHNA, CDR2 YSLEER. V lost 0 bases, J lost 2 bases, and 11 bases lay in between. The CDR3 bases are TGCGCCAGCAGCCAAGAGGGCGGGATTACCTACAATGAGCAGTTCTTC. Protein sequence: CASSQEGGITYNEQFF.

This rearrangement joins TRBV3-1 (or the pseudogene TRBV3-2) to TRBJ2-1; D unresolved. The CDR3 length is 14 residues. V was trimmed by 1 base and J by 4 bases, leaving 8 bases between them. Germline CDR1 and CDR2: LGHDT and YNNKEL (reference sequence). In DNA, the CDR3 is TGTGCCAGCAGCCAAGTCTACTCATACAATGAGCAGTTCTTC. It translates to CASSQVYSYNEQFF.

The chain recombines TRBV28 with TRBJ1-2, with D perhaps matching TRBD1 (6 bases). This CDR3 has 15 amino acids. V was pared by 6 bases and J by 2 bases, with 16 bases between. Germline CDR1 MDHEN, CDR2 SYDVKM. CDR3 amino acids: CASRLLGTPNYGYTF. CDR3 nucleotides: TGTGCCAGCAGGCTCCTCGGGACACCCAACTATGGCTACACCTTC.

V gene TRBV6-2 or TRBV6-3 combines with J gene TRBJ2-1; 10 bases align to TRBD2. With V trimmed by 6 bases and J by 8 bases, 7 bases remained unmatched. CDR1 and CDR2 (germline): MNHEY, SVGEGT. This CDR3 has 14 amino acids. CDR3 sequence: CASSASGRGYEQFF. Here the CDR3 DNA reads TGTGCCAGCAGCGCTAGCGGGAGAGGGTATGAGCAGTTCTTC.

The CDR3 DNA reads as TGTGCCAGCAGCTTAGACCTCTGGACAGGGGAAGGTACTGGCTATGGCTACACCTTC. Protein sequence: CASSLDLWTGEGTGYGYTF. The rearrangement links TRBV11-2 to TRBJ1-2, with 9 bases matching TRBD1. The CDR3 length is 19 residues. V gave up 0 bases and J gave up 4 bases; unmatched junction bases: 15. Germline V gene sequence: CDR1 SGHAT, CDR2 FQNNGV.

In regard to this clone: This sample includes further DNA sequences coding for the same CDR3. The chain carries TRBV19 and TRBJ1-5, with D maybe TRBD1 (6 bases). The CDR3 covers 13 residues. Trimming took off 5 bases at V and 4 bases at J, with 9 bases between the two ends. Germline CDR1 and CDR2: LNHDA and SQIVND (reference sequence). The DNA of the CDR3 is TGTGCCAGTAGTGACAGGAGAAATCAGCCCCAGCATTTT. Residues: CASSDRRNQPQHF.

This sequence joins TRBV2 and TRBJ1-2; 8 bases fit TRBD1. This CDR3 comprises 14 residues. V lost 5 bases, J lost 8 bases, and 10 bases stayed unmatched. Germline assignment: CDR1 SNHLY and CDR2 FYNNEI. CDR3 bases: TGTGCCAGCAGTTCAGACAGGGGAGATTTAGGCTACACCTTC. As protein: CASSSDRGDLGYTF.

V and J are TRBV5-5 and TRBJ1-5; the D gene is possibly TRBD1 (6 bases). This CDR3 has 16 residues. V lost 0 bases and J 3 bases, leaving 13 bases between the germline ends. Germline V gene sequence: CDR1 SGHKS, CDR2 YYEKEE (reference sequence). The CDR3 DNA follows: TGTGCCAGCAGCTTGGCCCCAGGGGCGGACAATCAGCCCCAGCATTTT. Its translation is CASSLAPGADNQPQHF.

The chain links TRBV2 to TRBJ2-1; no clear D gene. The CDR3 extends over 15 amino acids. V lost 4 bases, J lost 2 bases, and 12 bases lay in between. Germline CDR1 SNHLY, CDR2 FYNNEI. CDR3 sequence reads: CASSATVPTYNEQFF. As DNA, the CDR3 is TGTGCCAGCAGTGCAACAGTGCCCACCTACAATGAGCAGTTCTTC.

This chain connects TRBV28 to TRBJ2-5; D gene uncertain. The germline V gene has CDR1 MDHEN and CDR2 SYDVKM. The CDR3 is made up of 16 amino acids. Trimming stripped 4 bases from V and 5 bases from J, with 20 bases between. The CDR3 is CASSSSRPSPPETQYF. As DNA, the CDR3 is TGTGCCAGCAGTTCCTCCAGGCCAAGTCCCCCCGAGACCCAGTACTTC. Full variable domain (outside the CDR3, taken from reference TRBV28 and TRBJ2-5): DVKVTQSSRYLVKRTGEKVFLECVQDMDHENMFWYRQDPGLGLRLIYFSYDVKMKEKGDIPEGYSVSREKKERFSLILESASTNQTSMYLCASSSSRPSPPETQYFGPGTRLLVL.

This clone showed up just once. The CDR3, as DNA: TGTGCCAGCAGCCTGAAGGGAGGGGATATGGATACGCAGTATTTT. The encoded protein is CASSLKGGDMDTQYF. The chain uses TRBV5-5 and TRBJ2-3, with 7 bases identical to TRBD2. The J segment lost 6 bases and the V segment lost 4 bases, leaving 11 bases of the junction unmatched. The CDR3 sequence is 15 residues long. Germline-derived CDR1 and CDR2 are SGHKS and YYEKEE (reference sequence).

This rearrangement joins TRBV11-3 to TRBJ2-2; 13 positions match TRBD2. The V gene end was trimmed by 6 bases and the J gene end by 6 bases; junction bases not matched to a gene: 10. In germline, CDR1 is SGHNT, CDR2 YENEEA. This CDR3 has 17 amino acids. The CDR3 protein is CASSSDGLAGVAGELFF. DNA for the CDR3: TGTGCCAGCAGTTCAGACGGACTAGCGGGGGTGGCCGGGGAGCTGTTTTTT.

Turning to this clone: Other DNA sequences from this sample encode an identical CDR3 as well. The chain has TRBV3-1 (or the pseudogene TRBV3-2) and TRBJ2-5, with TRBD2 as a possible D gene (5 bases). CDR3 length: 13 amino acids. The V end was cut by 0 bases, the J end by 5 bases, with 7 bases between. Germline V gene data show CDR1 as LGHDT and CDR2 as YNNKEL (reference sequence). The CDR3 spells CASSQDRGETQYF. The CDR3 DNA follows: TGTGCCAGCAGCCAAGATCGAGGGGAGACCCAGTACTTC.

CDR3 residues: CASSFQGRVFYEQYF. In DNA form, the CDR3 reads TGTGCCAGCAGTTTTCAAGGGAGAGTGTTTTACGAGCAGTACTTC. V and J are TRBV28 and TRBJ2-7; D possibly corresponds to TRBD2 (5 bases). CDR1 MDHEN and CDR2 SYDVKM come from the germline V gene. The CDR3 runs to 15 residues. V was cut by 3 bases and J by 4 bases, with 16 bases left in between.

The chain carries TRBV19 and TRBJ2-1; 12 positions match TRBD1. V was pared by 3 bases and J by 8 bases, with 5 bases of the junction left unmatched. The CDR3 is 15 amino acids. CDR1 and CDR2 from the germline V gene are LNHDA and SQIVND (reference sequence). The CDR3 loop reads CASSIGGQGAYEQFF. CDR3 sequence (DNA): TGTGCCAGTAGTATTGGGGGACAGGGGGCCTATGAGCAGTTCTTC. The full variable domain, with the rest looked up from reference TRBV19 and TRBJ2-1, is DGGITQSPKYLFRKEGQNVTLSCEQNLNHDAMYWYRQDPGQGLRLIYYSQIVNDFQKGDIAEGYSVSREKKESFPLTVTSAQKNPTAFYLCASSIGGQGAYEQFFGPGTRLTVL.

This CDR3 is CASSTRAGASYEQYF. The CDR3 DNA reads as TGTGCCAGTAGTACCCGGGCAGGGGCGTCCTACGAGCAGTACTTC. This chain uses TRBV19 with TRBJ2-7, with a possible D match to TRBD1 (6 bases). Germline CDR1 is LNHDA and CDR2 is SQIVND (reference sequence). The V end lost 4 bases, the J end lost 1 base, and 14 bases lay between the germline ends. The CDR3 sequence is 15 residues long. The variable domain in full, completed from reference TRBV19 and TRBJ2-7, reads DGGITQSPKYLFRKEGQNVTLSCEQNLNHDAMYWYRQDPGQGLRLIYYSQIVNDFQKGDIAEGYSVSREKKESFPLTVTSAQKNPTAFYLCASSTRAGASYEQYFGPGTRLTVT.

V is TRBV7-3 and J is TRBJ2-3; the D is unclear. Germline assignment: CDR1 SGHTA and CDR2 FQGTGA. V lost 1 base, J lost 2 bases, and 7 bases lay in between. The CDR3 totals 14 residues. The CDR3 reads CASSLNPNTDTQYF. For the CDR3, the DNA is TGTGCCAGCAGCTTAAACCCTAACACAGATACGCAGTATTTT.

The CDR3 sequence: CASSLGSGTLRDTQYF. CDR3 nucleotides: TGTGCCAGCAGCTTAGGGTCGGGAACGTTGAGAGATACGCAGTATTTT. This chain joins TRBV7-2 and TRBJ2-3, with D tentatively TRBD2 (5 bases). Germline CDR1 SGHTA, CDR2 FQGNSA. V lost 1 base and J lost 5, with 16 bases in between. The CDR3 loop spans 16 amino acids. The whole variable domain, remainder taken from reference TRBV7-2 and TRBJ2-3, is GAGVSQSPSNKVTEKGKDVELRCDPISGHTALYWYRQSLGQGLEFLIYFQGNSAPDKSGLPSDRFSAERTGGSVSTLTIQRTQQEDSAVYLCASSLGSGTLRDTQYFGPGTRLTVL.

V usage is TRBV7-8 and J usage is TRBJ1-2; a possible D gene is TRBD1 (6 bases). V was clipped by 5 bases and J by 4 bases, with 17 bases between them. The CDR3 totals 15 residues. Looked up from germline, CDR1 is SGHVS and CDR2 is FQNEAQ. The CDR3 sequence is CASSPGQLLGYGYTF. CDR3 in DNA: TGTGCCAGCAGCCCAGGACAGCTACTCGGCTATGGCTACACCTTC.

This chain joins TRBV28 and TRBJ1-1; D remains ambiguous. V was shortened by 3 bases and J by 1 base, with 12 bases between the two germline ends. Germline V CDR1 and CDR2: MDHEN, SYDVKM. The CDR3 covers 15 residues. The CDR3 nucleotides are TGTGCCAGCAGTTTCCTCAGTACTACGAACACTGAAGCTTTCTTT. It codes for CASSFLSTTNTEAFF.

The chain uses TRBV4-3 and TRBJ2-7; 8 nucleotides agree with TRBD2. The CDR3 loop spans 15 amino acids. The V gene end was trimmed by 1 base and the J gene end by 7 bases; junction bases not matched to a gene: 9. CDR1 is LGHNA, CDR2 YSLEER, per germline. The CDR3 DNA reads TGCGCCAGCAGCCAAGTGGGGCCAGCGGGAGAAGAGCAGTACTTC. This encodes CASSQVGPAGEEQYF.

The chain carries TRBV10-1 and TRBJ1-1; D unresolved. Germline CDR1 and CDR2: WNHNN and SYGVQD (reference sequence). The ends were cut back, 6 bases at V and 5 bases at J, with 13 bases in the middle. CDR3 length equals 13 residues. DNA of the CDR3: TGCGCCAGCAGGGGGAATTCGGGGACTGAAGCTTTCTTT. This codes for CASRGNSGTEAFF.

The rearrangement joins TRBV29-1 to TRBJ2-7; unclear D gene. Germline values: CDR1 SQVTM, CDR2 ANQGSEA. The CDR3 covers 11 residues. The CDR3: CSVGETYEQYF. As DNA, the CDR3 is TGCAGTGTCGGTGAGACCTACGAGCAGTACTTC.

This sequence joins TRBV29-1 and TRBJ2-7; no reliable D call. CDR1 is SQVTM, CDR2 ANQGSEA, per germline. Trimming pared 4 bases from V and 0 bases from J, leaving 13 bases between. CDR3 size: 14 residues. This chain's CDR3 is CSVALSTPSYEQYF. CDR3 coding DNA: TGCAGCGTTGCTCTATCCACCCCCTCCTACGAGCAGTACTTC.

The chain uses TRBV19 and TRBJ1-2; perhaps TRBD1 as D (5 bases). The V end lost 2 bases, the J end lost 3 bases, and 10 bases lay between the germline ends. CDR3 length equals 14 residues. Germline V gene lookup returns CDR1 LNHDA and CDR2 SQIVND (reference sequence). The CDR3 sequence is CASSIPPGHYGYTF. The CDR3 nucleotides are TGTGCCAGTAGTATACCCCCAGGGCACTATGGCTACACCTTC.

The V and J genes are TRBV28 and TRBJ2-7; a weak D match, TRBD2 (7 bases). V shed 8 bases and J shed 4 bases, with 18 bases lying between them. This CDR3 spans 14 amino acids. Germline CDR1 and CDR2: MDHEN and SYDVKM. The CDR3 loop reads CASYPQGGTYEQYF. The CDR3, as DNA: TGTGCCAGCTATCCACAGGGAGGGACTTACGAGCAGTACTTC. Using reference TRBV28 and TRBJ2-7 for the parts outside the CDR3, the full variable domain is DVKVTQSSRYLVKRTGEKVFLECVQDMDHENMFWYRQDPGLGLRLIYFSYDVKMKEKGDIPEGYSVSREKKERFSLILESASTNQTSMYLCASYPQGGTYEQYFGPGTRLTVT.